The entry below gives a single T cell receptor beta chain sequence along with its context. The antigen it binds to is not known. No base qualities exist here, and no much larger clone lies one base off it. The data belong to a study of cytomegalovirus exposure and HLA in healthy donors (dated 2017 in TCRdb). About the study as a whole: According to a later analysis, the roughly 120 validation repertoires were produced on the same platform as the roughly 700 repertoires of the first cohort. The study aimed to test whether cataloging public T cell receptors could reveal signatures of past pathogen exposure. Along with the roughly 670-subject first cohort, a separate validation cohort of roughly 110 different subjects was used. High-throughput TCR immunosequencing, statistical association of individual TCRs with disease status, and machine learning were combined to predict cytomegalovirus infection status. Results the study describes overall, beyond this receptor: The authors suggested that the approach could potentially be generalized to other disease states and immunological phenotypes. Across donors, most TCR sequences were observed very rarely, whereas some public TCRs were present in many individuals. A later analysis had no HLA typing for the validation cohort, so co-occurrence there was scored across all 110 or so repertoires. The classifier was reported to diagnose cytomegalovirus status with high specificity and sensitivity in both the original cohort and the validation cohort. Of the cluster scores, around 95% were above 0 in a later analysis, which found that TCRs clustered in the first cohort also tended to co-occur in the approximately 130 validation repertoires. The study gave a list of some 150 TCR beta chains associated with cytomegalovirus. In vitro tests confirmed that a few of the cytomegalovirus-associated TCR beta chains recognize cytomegalovirus antigens.

The donors belonged to the validation cohort of over a hundred subjects, which was separate from the approximately 700-subject first cohort. Receptor libraries were prepared by the immunoSEQ multiplex PCR assay. Per the source publication's procedure: A statistical classification framework was built to diagnose cytomegalovirus status from the catalog of TCR beta chain sequences. In TCRdb, the immuneACCESS table is reduced to in-frame sequences with V and J assigned. These tables do not hold every clone; where another copy was compared, an unresolved V gene accounts for under half, and the others remain unexplained. V, J and clone size are those of that table, while D and trimming were read from the DNA. The sample contains 95,000 to 150,000 clones, roughly 94% of them found a single time. Jointly, the top ten make up roughly 1.3% of the sample. Trimming at the junction amounts to 8 bases on V and 5 bases on J, and the germline ends lie 12 bases apart. The CDR3 covers 13 residues, taking in both the cysteine and the phenylalanine. The sequence is cut down to CDR3 DNA, 39 bases in frame from base 1. The germline V gene (reference sequence) gives CDR1 as PRHDT and CDR2 as FYEKMQ.

Sequenced input: PBMCs. This clonotype originated in a woman between 18 and 29 years old in good health and CMV-seronegative. This sequence uses TRBV13 and TRBJ2-2, with TRBD1 tentatively as D gene (7 bases match). The CDR3 protein: CASAGGPTGELFF. The DNA reads TGTGCCAGCGCAGGGGGGCCAACCGGGGAGCTGTTTTTT.